This T cell receptor (beta chain) is from a study of control samples from healthy donors and cancer patients. Data came from immunoSEQ multiplex PCR; TCRdb stores just in-frame clones and leaves some out. The profile covers roughly 400,000 clones, with 90% appearing a single time and more than 6% taken by the ten largest. CDR1 and CDR2 (germline): SEHNR, FQNEAQ (reference sequence). This CDR3 has 12 amino acids. V lost 5 bases, J lost 4 bases, and 0 bases stayed unmatched. This clone was seen only once. Sequenced: PBMCs. V usage is TRBV7-9 and J usage is TRBJ2-7, with TRBD1 identical over 9 bases. The receptor was isolated from a man aged 40-49 years with head and neck cancer. Here the CDR3 DNA reads TGTGCCAGCAGCGGGACAGGGTACGAGCAGTACTTC. Amino acids: CASSGTGYEQYF.